A selection of T cell receptor beta chains follows, all from one sample in a study of cytomegalovirus exposure and HLA in healthy donors. Assay used: immunoSEQ multiplex PCR; TCRdb lists only in-frame clones, some missing. The sample consists of under 200,000 clones, approximately 71% of them appearing once. The sample comprised PBMCs. These receptors were taken from a male donor in good health and CMV-seronegative. Both conserved end residues are part of each CDR3. The D gene is left open where the match is weak. Not all rows give a size; the values are once, few, many and, for expanded clones, a class.

j_gene	abundance	v_gene	d_gene	CDR3nt	CDR3aa
TRBJ1-1	.	TRBV5-6	.	TGTGCCAGCAGCTTGTCCCAATACACTGAAGCTTTCTTT	CASSLSQYTEAFF
TRBJ2-1	.	TRBV29-1	TRBD1	TGCAGCGTCGCCGGGACAGGGGGCGACGATGGGTTCTTC	CSVAGTGGDDGFF
TRBJ2-1	.	TRBV20-1	.	TGCAGTGCCCCCTTTAGTGTTGAGCAGTTCTTC	CSAPFSVEQFF
TRBJ2-1	.	TRBV6-5	TRBD1	TGTGCCAGCAGTAAGACAGGGGTCAATGAGCAGTTCTTC	CASSKTGVNEQFF
TRBJ2-1	.	TRBV5-1	TRBD1	TGCGCCAGCAGCTTATACGGACAGGAAACAAATGAGCAGTTCTTC	CASSLYGQETNEQFF
TRBJ2-7	.	TRBV29-1	TRBD2	TGCAGCGTTTTATCCGGGACTAGCGGGAGTGGGGAGCAGTACTTC	CSVLSGTSGSGEQYF
TRBJ2-1	once	TRBV7-3	TRBD2	TGTGCCAGCAGCTTCTTAGCGGGAGTGGACCATGAGCAGTTCTTC	CASSFLAGVDHEQFF
TRBJ2-1	.	TRBV9	TRBD2	TGTGCCAGCAGCGTAGGTCCTAGCGGGGCCTACAATGAGCAGTTCTTC	CASSVGPSGAYNEQFF
TRBJ1-3	.	TRBV7-9	.	TGTGCCAGCAGCCACAGCGGAAACACCATATATTTT	CASSHSGNTIYF
TRBJ1-1	.	TRBV27	.	TGTGCCAGCATTTCGGGGAGGGGGTACACTGAAGCTTTCTTT	CASISGRGYTEAFF
TRBJ1-1	few	TRBV6-1	.	TGTGCCAGCAAACCAGGGATCACTGAAGCTTTCTTT	CASKPGITEAFF
TRBJ1-2	.	TRBV5-1	.	TGCGCCAGCAGCTTGGCGACAGGAATCTATGGCTACACCTTC	CASSLATGIYGYTF
TRBJ2-5	.	TRBV27	TRBD2	TGTGCCAGCAGTCTAAGGACTAGCGGGGTCCAACAAGAGACCCAGTACTTC	CASSLRTSGVQQETQYF
TRBJ2-3	once	TRBV7-9	.	TGTGCCAGCAGCGTTTTGCAGGGGCGTAGCACAGATACGCAGTATTTT	CASSVLQGRSTDTQYF
TRBJ1-2	.	TRBV29-1	.	TGCAGCGTTGAGCTAGGTCCGGTCCGGGGCTACACCTTC	CSVELGPVRGYTF
TRBJ1-4	.	TRBV5-1	TRBD1	TGCGCCAGCAGCTCAGGGGGGACTAATGAAAAACTGTTTTTT	CASSSGGTNEKLFF
TRBJ1-2	.	TRBV28	.	TGTGCCAGCAGTTTGGGCAGGGTCGGCTACACCTTC	CASSLGRVGYTF
TRBJ2-3	.	TRBV9	.	TGTGCCAGCAGCGTAGGGGCAGGGACAGATACGCAGTATTTT	CASSVGAGTDTQYF
TRBJ2-5	.	TRBV7-2	TRBD2	TGTGCCAGCAGCGGGGGGCCACTAGCGGGAGTAGTGGCCCAGTACTTC	CASSGGPLAGVVAQYF
TRBJ2-7	.	TRBV2	TRBD2	TGTGCCAGCAGGGCGGGACTAGCGCCTCCCGGCAGGGACGAGCAGTACTTC	CASRAGLAPPGRDEQYF
TRBJ1-1	.	TRBV5-1	TRBD1	TGCGCCAGCAGCTTGGGAGGACAGGAAGCTGAAGCTTTCTTT	CASSLGGQEAEAFF